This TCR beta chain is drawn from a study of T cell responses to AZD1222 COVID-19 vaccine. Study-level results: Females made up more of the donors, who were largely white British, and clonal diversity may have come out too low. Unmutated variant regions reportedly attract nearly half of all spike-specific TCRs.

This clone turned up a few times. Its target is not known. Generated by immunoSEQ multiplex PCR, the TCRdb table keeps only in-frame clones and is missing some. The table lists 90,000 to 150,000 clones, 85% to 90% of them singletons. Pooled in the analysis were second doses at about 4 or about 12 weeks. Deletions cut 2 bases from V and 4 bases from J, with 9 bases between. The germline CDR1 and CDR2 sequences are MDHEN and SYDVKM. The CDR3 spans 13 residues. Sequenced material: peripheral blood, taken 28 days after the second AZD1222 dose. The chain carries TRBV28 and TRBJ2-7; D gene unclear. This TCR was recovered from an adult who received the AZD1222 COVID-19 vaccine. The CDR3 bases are TGTGCCAGCAGTTTAGACCGAGAGTACGAGCAGTACTTC. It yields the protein CASSLDREYEQYF.